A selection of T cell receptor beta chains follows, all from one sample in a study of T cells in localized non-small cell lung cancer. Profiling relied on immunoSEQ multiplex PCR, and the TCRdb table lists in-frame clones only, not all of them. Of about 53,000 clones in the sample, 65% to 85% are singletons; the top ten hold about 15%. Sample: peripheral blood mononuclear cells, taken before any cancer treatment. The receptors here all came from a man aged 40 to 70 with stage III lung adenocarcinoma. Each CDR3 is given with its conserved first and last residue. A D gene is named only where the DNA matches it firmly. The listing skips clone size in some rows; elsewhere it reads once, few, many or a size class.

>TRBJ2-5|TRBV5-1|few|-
CASSPQGGRETQYF
TGCGCCAGCAGCCCACAGGGGGGGCGGGAGACCCAGTACTTC
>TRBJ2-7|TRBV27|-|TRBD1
CASRGPGQGHEQYF
TGTGCCAGCAGAGGTCCGGGACAGGGCCACGAGCAGTACTTC
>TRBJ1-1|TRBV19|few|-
CASSMGRDTEAFF
TGTGCCAGTAGCATGGGACGGGACACTGAAGCTTTCTTT
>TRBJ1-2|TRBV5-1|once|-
CASSLFPGADYGYTF
TGCGCCAGCAGCTTGTTTCCGGGGGCCGATTATGGCTACACCTTC
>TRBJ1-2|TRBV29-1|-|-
CSVELDPEGYGYTF
TGCAGCGTTGAATTGGACCCCGAGGGCTATGGCTACACCTTC
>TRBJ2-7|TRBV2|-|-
CASSDRGVEQYF
TGTGCCAGCAGTGATCGCGGGGTTGAGCAGTACTTC
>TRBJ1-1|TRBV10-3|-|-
CATRAGSMNTEAFF
TGTGCCACCAGGGCCGGCTCGATGAACACTGAAGCTTTCTTT
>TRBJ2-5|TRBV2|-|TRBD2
CACSLAGETQYF
TGTGCCTGCTCCCTAGCGGGGGAGACCCAGTACTTC
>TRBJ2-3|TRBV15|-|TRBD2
CATSREGSPGGRDTQYF
TGTGCCACCAGCAGAGAAGGCTCCCCGGGGGGGCGGGATACGCAGTATTTT
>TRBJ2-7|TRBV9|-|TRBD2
CASSVAGGPSEQYF
TGTGCCAGCAGCGTAGCGGGAGGGCCTAGCGAGCAGTACTTC
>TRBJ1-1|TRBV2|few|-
CASRRGTYTEAFF
TGTGCCAGCAGGAGGGGGACGTACACTGAAGCTTTCTTT
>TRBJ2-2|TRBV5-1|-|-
CASSLVGTLNTGELFF
TGCGCCAGCAGCTTGGTAGGGACCCTAAACACCGGGGAGCTGTTTTTT
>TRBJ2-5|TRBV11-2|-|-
CASRLQGSQETQYF
TGTGCCAGCCGCTTACAGGGCTCGCAAGAGACCCAGTACTTC
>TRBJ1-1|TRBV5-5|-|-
CASSFRRGGDTEAFF
TGTGCCAGCAGCTTTCGCAGGGGTGGGGACACTGAAGCTTTCTTT
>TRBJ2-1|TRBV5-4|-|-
CASSLSSDLEQFF
TGTGCCAGCAGCTTGTCGTCGGATCTTGAGCAGTTCTTC
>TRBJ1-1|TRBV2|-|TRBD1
CASNRQGDTEAFF
TGTGCCAGCAATCGACAGGGGGACACTGAAGCTTTCTTT
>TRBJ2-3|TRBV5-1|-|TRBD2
CASSSGLAGEPRSEGAQYF
TGCGCCAGCAGCTCCGGACTAGCGGGGGAACCCCGTTCGGAGGGGGCGCAGTATTTT
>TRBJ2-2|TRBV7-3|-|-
CASQKAQNTGELFF
TGTGCCAGCCAGAAAGCGCAGAACACCGGGGAGCTGTTTTTT
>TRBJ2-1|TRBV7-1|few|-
CASSPPPLVPRGDEQFF
TGTGCCAGCAGCCCCCCCCCTCTAGTCCCCAGGGGCGATGAGCAGTTCTTC
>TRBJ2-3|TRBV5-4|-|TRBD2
CASSTRTSGRARSADTQYF
TGTGCCAGCAGCACGAGGACTAGCGGGAGGGCCCGTTCGGCAGATACGCAGTATTTT
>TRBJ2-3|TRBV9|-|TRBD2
CASSLQHSGGADTQYF
TGTGCCAGCAGCTTACAGCACAGCGGGGGGGCAGATACGCAGTATTTT
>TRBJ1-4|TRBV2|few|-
CASSPLTTNEKLFF
TGTGCCAGCAGTCCACTAACAACTAATGAAAAACTGTTTTTT
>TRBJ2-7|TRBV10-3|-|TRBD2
CAISGGTSGRAGEQYF
TGTGCCATCAGTGGCGGGACTAGCGGGAGGGCCGGGGAGCAGTACTTC
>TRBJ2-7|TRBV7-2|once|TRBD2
CASSLSGLAGASYEQYF
TGTGCCAGCAGCCTATCGGGACTAGCGGGGGCCTCCTACGAGCAGTACTTC
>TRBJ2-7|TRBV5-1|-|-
CASSLAGTSYEQYF
TGCGCCAGCAGCCTAGCAGGTACCTCCTACGAGCAGTACTTC
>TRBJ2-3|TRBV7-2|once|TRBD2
CASRMGLAGTDTQYF
TGTGCCAGCAGGATGGGACTAGCGGGCACAGATACGCAGTATTTT
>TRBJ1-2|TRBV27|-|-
CASSPGAYGYTF
TGTGCCAGCAGTCCAGGGGCATATGGCTACACCTTC
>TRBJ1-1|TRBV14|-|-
CASSQGGSGRRNTEAFF
TGTGCCAGCAGCCAGGGGGGTTCGGGCCGTCGGAACACTGAAGCTTTCTTT
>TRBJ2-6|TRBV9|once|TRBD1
CASSATGGGANVLTF
TGTGCCAGCAGCGCTACAGGGGGCGGGGCCAACGTCCTGACTTTC
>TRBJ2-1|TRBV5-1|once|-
CASSLGEESYNEQFF
TGCGCCAGCAGCTTGGGGGAGGAGTCCTACAATGAGCAGTTCTTC
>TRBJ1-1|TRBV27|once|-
CASSLEGSVNTEAFF
TGTGCCAGCAGTTTAGAGGGCAGCGTAAACACTGAAGCTTTCTTT
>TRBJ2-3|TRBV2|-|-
CASSMDWTSTDTQYF
TGTGCCAGCAGCATGGACTGGACTAGCACAGATACGCAGTATTTT
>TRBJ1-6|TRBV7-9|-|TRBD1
CASSRDSPNSPLHF
TGTGCCAGCAGCCGGGACAGCCCTAATTCACCCCTCCACTTT
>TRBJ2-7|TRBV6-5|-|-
CASKAGYEQYF
TGTGCCAGCAAAGCCGGTTACGAGCAGTACTTC
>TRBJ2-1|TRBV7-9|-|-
CASSSATRGSYNEQFF
TGTGCCAGCAGCTCAGCTACGCGGGGATCCTACAATGAGCAGTTCTTC
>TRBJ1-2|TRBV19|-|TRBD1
CASSTDRGPLYGYTF
TGTGCCAGTAGTACGGACAGGGGGCCCCTCTATGGCTACACCTTC
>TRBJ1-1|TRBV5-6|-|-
CASSFWTRPEAFF
-
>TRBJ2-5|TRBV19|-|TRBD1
CASSRGQGGETQYF
TGTGCCAGTAGCCGAGGACAGGGTGGAGAGACCCAGTACTTC
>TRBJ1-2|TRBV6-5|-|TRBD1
CASSYGQVYGYTF
TGTGCCAGCAGTTACGGACAGGTCTATGGCTACACCTTC
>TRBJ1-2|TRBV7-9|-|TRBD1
CASTIRGSYTF
TGTGCCAGCACCATCAGGGGGAGCTACACCTTC
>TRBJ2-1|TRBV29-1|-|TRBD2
CSVEDPASGGYEQFF
TGCAGCGTTGAGGATCCGGCTAGCGGGGGATATGAGCAGTTCTTC